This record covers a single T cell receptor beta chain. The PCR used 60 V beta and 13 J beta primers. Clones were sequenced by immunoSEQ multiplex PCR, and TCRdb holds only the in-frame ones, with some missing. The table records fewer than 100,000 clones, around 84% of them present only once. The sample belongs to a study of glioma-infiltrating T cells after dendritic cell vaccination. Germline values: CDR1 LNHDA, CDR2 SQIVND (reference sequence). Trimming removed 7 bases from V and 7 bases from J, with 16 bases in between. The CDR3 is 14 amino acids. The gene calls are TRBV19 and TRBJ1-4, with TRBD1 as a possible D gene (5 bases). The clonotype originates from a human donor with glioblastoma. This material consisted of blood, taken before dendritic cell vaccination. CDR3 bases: TGTGCCAGTAAACAGGATTTCGAGGTTGAAAAACTGTTTTTT. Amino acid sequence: CASKQDFEVEKLFF.